This T cell receptor beta chain came from a study of T cell responses to AZD1222 COVID-19 vaccine. Study-wide findings and caveats: The study identified only five to seven AZD1222 recipients as seropositive at baseline. The repertoires were collected only after the peak T cell response. The span of vaccine-associated CD4 TCRs extended across spike, with dominance at 160-218 and 743-854.

The analysis combined second doses at about 4 or about 12 weeks. Repertoires were generated with immunoSEQ multiplex PCR, while TCRdb's copy carries only in-frame clones and drops some. The profile shows 85,000 to 120,000 clones, 90% of them singletons. Comment on this clone: The target antigen is unknown.

The receptor's source is an adult who received the AZD1222 COVID-19 vaccine. The source was peripheral blood, collected 28 days after the second AZD1222 dose.

CDR3 bases: TGTGCCAGCAGCCCAACATCGGGGGACGAGACAGATACGCAGTATTTT. It translates to CASSPTSGDETDTQYF. This chain links TRBV5-6 with TRBJ2-3; possibly TRBD2 for D (6 bases). V was clipped by 4 bases and J by 3 bases, with 18 bases between them. Germline V lookup: CDR1 SGHDT, CDR2 YYEEEE. This CDR3 spans 16 amino acids.